Presented here are 17 T cell receptor beta chains from one specimen sequenced in a study of PD-1 blockade in classical Hodgkin lymphoma. All patients relapsed after autologous stem cell transplantation, and brentuximab vedotin exposure varied. Using immunoSEQ multiplex PCR, the repertoire was profiled, and TCRdb retains in-frame clones only, with some absent. The sample includes about 24,000 clones, approximately 80% seen only once; the top ten take approximately 8%. The sample was peripheral blood mononuclear cells (PBMCs), taken before the second cycle of nivolumab. Receptors were obtained from a human donor with classical Hodgkin lymphoma.

The chain couples TRBV27 to TRBJ2-3; D call uncertain. The V gene's germline CDR1 is MNHEY and CDR2 SMNVEV (reference sequence). The CDR3 loop spans 16 amino acids. The V gene lost 4 bases and the J gene lost 1 base, with 15 bases spanning the gap. The CDR3 loop reads CASSSPFFGGTDTQYF. CDR3 coding DNA: TGTGCCAGCAGTTCCCCTTTCTTTGGCGGCACAGATACGCAGTATTTT.

This clone was recorded only once. The V call is TRBV6-5, the J call TRBJ2-5, with unresolved D. The better agreement between TRBJ2-7 and the DNA end casts doubt on the J call. The CDR3 is 13 amino acids. Germline CDR1 MNHEY, CDR2 SVGAGI. The CDR3 nucleotides are TGTGCCAGCACCTCTACGATGGGGTACGAGCAGTACTTC. Residues: CASTSTMGYEQYF.

This chain connects TRBV10-2 to TRBJ1-5, with D perhaps TRBD1 (6 bases). Germline-derived CDR1 and CDR2 are WSHSY and SAAADI. The germline V and J ends were trimmed by 6 bases and 0 bases, with 9 bases remaining between them. This CDR3 contains 14 residues. CDR3: CASSGQYSNQPQHF. DNA for the CDR3: TGCGCCAGCAGCGGACAGTATAGCAATCAGCCCCAGCATTTT.

This chain connects TRBV9 to TRBJ2-5; 7 nucleotides agree with TRBD2. In germline, CDR1 is SGDLS, CDR2 YYNGEE. The CDR3 totals 15 residues. Trimming removed 3 bases from V and 4 bases from J; junction bases left unmatched: 9. CDR3 sequence: CASSGEGLGGETQYF. For the CDR3, the DNA is TGTGCCAGCAGCGGGGAGGGCCTTGGGGGAGAGACCCAGTACTTC.

The chain couples TRBV5-6 to TRBJ2-1; 7 bases fit TRBD2. This CDR3 comprises 15 residues. Per the germline V gene, CDR1 is SGHDT and CDR2 is YYEEEE. After removal of 1 base from V and 2 bases from J, the junction contained 3 bases not matched to a gene. Written as DNA, the CDR3 is TGTGCCAGCAGCTTGACTGCGGGAGCCTACAATGAGCAGTTCTTC. This sequence encodes CASSLTAGAYNEQFF.

V usage is TRBV19 and J usage is TRBJ2-1; 8 bases are a match to TRBD1. This CDR3 comprises 13 residues. Germline loops: CDR1 LNHDA, CDR2 SQIVND (reference sequence). Trimming took 6 bases from V and 8 from J; bases not matched to a gene: 6. CDR3 protein: CASRRQGSDEQFF. The CDR3 DNA sequence: TGTGCCAGTAGGAGACAGGGGAGCGATGAGCAGTTCTTC.

The rearrangement uses TRBV5-1 and TRBJ2-2, with D tentatively TRBD1 (6 bases). The CDR3 runs to 14 residues. V lost 4 bases, J lost 2 bases, and 9 bases lay in between. Germline CDR1 reads SGHRS; CDR2 reads YFSETQ. The CDR3: CASSPGHNTGELFF. DNA for the CDR3: TGCGCCAGCAGCCCGGGACACAACACCGGGGAGCTGTTTTTT. The full variable domain, in which reference TRBV5-1 and TRBJ2-2 provide the parts outside the CDR3, is KAGVTQTPRYLIKTRGQQVTLSCSPISGHRSVSWYQQTPGQGLQFLFEYFSETQRNKGNFPGRFSGRQFSNSRSEMNVSTLELGDSALYLCASSPGHNTGELFFGEGSRLTVL.

The V and J genes are TRBV5-4 and TRBJ1-4; 7 bases fit TRBD1. Germline V gene lookup returns CDR1 SGHNT and CDR2 YYREEE (reference sequence). V was clipped by 3 bases and J by 0 bases; unmatched bases: 2. The CDR3 runs 15 residues. The CDR3 DNA reads TGTGCCAGCAGCTATCAGGGGGCAACTAATGAAAAACTGTTTTTT. As protein: CASSYQGATNEKLFF.

The chain uses TRBV5-1 and TRBJ2-7, with D possibly matching TRBD2 (5 bases). The germline gives CDR1 SGHRS, CDR2 YFSETQ. V lost 0 bases and J 3 bases, leaving 10 bases between the germline ends. This CDR3 region has 14 residues. CDR3 DNA sequence: TGCGCCAGCAGCTTGGCGGACTGGGACTACGAGCAGTACTTC. It codes for CASSLADWDYEQYF.

This clone has only one observation. V gene TRBV19 combines with J gene TRBJ1-2; D not resolved. V lost 8 bases and J 4 bases, leaving 20 bases between the germline ends. The CDR3 consists of 15 residues. Germline CDR1 is LNHDA and CDR2 is SQIVND (reference sequence). DNA of the CDR3: TGTGCCAGTCTCTACCGCGTCGAGGCCCGCTATGGCTACACCTTC. It specifies CASLYRVEARYGYTF.

This clone has just one count. The CDR3 loop reads CASAPGRSYEQYF. DNA of the CDR3: TGTGCCAGTGCCCCGGGACGGTCCTACGAGCAGTACTTC. The chain employs TRBV19 and TRBJ2-7; D may be TRBD1 or TRBD2 (5 bases each). Looked up from germline, CDR1 is LNHDA and CDR2 is SQIVND (reference sequence). Trimming took 8 bases from V and 1 from J, leaving 12 bases between them. The length of the CDR3 is 13 residues.

The V call is TRBV11-2, the J call TRBJ2-1; 8 positions agree with TRBD2. V gave up 2 bases and J gave up 3 bases; unmatched junction bases: 6. Germline CDR1 reads SGHAT; CDR2 reads FQNNGV. The CDR3 consists of 16 residues. CDR3 protein: CASSLTSGVYYNEQFF. In DNA, the CDR3 is TGTGCCAGCAGCTTAACTAGCGGAGTTTACTACAATGAGCAGTTCTTC.

The DNA for the CDR3 is TGTGCCAGCAGCCGTCCCGGACAGGTGGCCTACGAGCAGTACTTC. Translated, it gives CASSRPGQVAYEQYF. The chain combines TRBV5-4 with TRBJ2-7, with 7 nucleotides matching TRBD1. After removal of 4 bases from V and 2 bases from J, the junction contained 9 bases not matched to a gene. This CDR3 has 15 residues. In germline, CDR1 is SGHNT, CDR2 YYREEE (reference sequence).

There are a few counts of this clone. The J gene is TRBJ1-5, the V gene TRBV19; D is possibly TRBD1 (5 bases). The ends were cut back, 8 bases at V and 7 bases at J, with 21 bases in the middle. This CDR3 is 15 amino acids long. Germline-derived CDR1 and CDR2 are LNHDA and SQIVND (reference sequence). DNA of the CDR3: TGTGCCAGTCGCATTTCCGGGGGAGAGGCCCAGCCCCAGCATTTT. Its translation: CASRISGGEAQPQHF.

This chain links TRBV6-1 with TRBJ2-3; D is possibly TRBD2 (6 bases). CDR1 MNHNS and CDR2 SASEGT come from the germline V gene. V lost 7 bases, J lost 2 bases, and 13 bases lay in between. CDR3 size: 14 residues. The CDR3 region has the DNA TGTGCCAGCACTATGGGACTTTACACAGATACGCAGTATTTT. Translating gives CASTMGLYTDTQYF.

The chain employs TRBV4-2 and TRBJ1-1; D remains ambiguous. Germline-derived CDR1 and CDR2 are LGHNA and YNFKEQ. The CDR3 is made up of 12 amino acids. The V and J ends lost 5 bases and 6 bases respectively, with 10 bases between them. The CDR3 loop reads CASSWHDAEAFF. CDR3 nucleotides: TGTGCCAGCAGCTGGCATGACGCTGAAGCTTTCTTT.

The rearrangement uses TRBV6-4 and TRBJ2-3; 9 nucleotides line up with TRBD2. The germline gives CDR1 MRHNA, CDR2 SNTAGT. V was pared by 2 bases and J by 3 bases, with 0 bases of the junction left unmatched. This CDR3 has 14 residues. CDR3 DNA: TGTGCCAGCAGTGACGCGGGAGGGACAGATACGCAGTATTTT. Translation gives CASSDAGGTDTQYF.